These T cell receptor beta chains were read from a single sample in a study of T cell responses to AZD1222 COVID-19 vaccine. Profiling relied on immunoSEQ multiplex PCR, and the TCRdb table lists in-frame clones only, not all of them. The table includes tens of thousands of clones, 80% to 95% detected once. The source was peripheral blood, collected 28 days after the second AZD1222 dose. Source of these receptors: an adult who received the AZD1222 COVID-19 vaccine. Both conserved end residues are part of each CDR3. D genes are given only for firm matches. Clone size is shown for a subset of rows, as once, few, many or a class of expanded clone.

v_gene	d_gene	abundance	j_gene	CDR3aa	CDR3nt
TRBV7-2	NA	NA	TRBJ2-1	CASSLVSVGSYNEQFF	TGTGCCAGCAGCTTAGTCTCGGTCGGGTCCTACAATGAGCAGTTCTTC
TRBV7-6	NA	NA	TRBJ2-2	CASSSTSGRIGELFF	TGTGCCAGCAGCTCGACTTCAGGCCGAATCGGGGAGCTGTTTTTT
TRBV10-3	TRBD1	once	TRBJ1-2	CAISESGTGQENYGYTF	TGTGCCATCAGTGAGTCCGGGACAGGCCAAGAGAACTATGGCTACACCTTC
TRBV6-5	NA	NA	TRBJ2-2	CASSSRQVATGELFF	TGTGCCAGCAGTTCCCGACAGGTGGCCACCGGGGAGCTGTTTTTT
TRBV10-3	NA	NA	TRBJ2-7	CAISESVYEQYF	TGTGCCATCAGTGAGTCGGTCTACGAGCAGTACTTC
TRBV28	NA	NA	TRBJ1-5	CASSVPGDQPQHF	TGTGCCAGCAGTGTCCCGGGAGATCAGCCCCAGCATTTT
TRBV5-5	NA	NA	TRBJ2-7	CASSQTTYEQYF	TGTGCCAGCAGCCAAACTACCTACGAGCAGTACTTC
TRBV10-3	NA	NA	TRBJ1-2	CAITQGHGYTF	TGTGCCATCACTCAGGGGCACGGCTACACCTTC
TRBV2	TRBD1	NA	TRBJ2-3	CASRPTGGTDTQYF	TGTGCCAGCAGACCGACAGGGGGCACAGATACGCAGTATTTT
TRBV4-2	TRBD1	NA	TRBJ1-1	CASSPLIGQANTEAFF	TGTGCCAGCAGCCCCCTAATTGGACAGGCCAACACTGAAGCTTTCTTT
TRBV1	NA	NA	TRBJ1-1	CTSSQSWGGGAEAFF	NA
TRBV15	NA	NA	TRBJ1-1	CATSRLMNTEAFF	TGTGCCACCAGCAGATTAATGAACACTGAAGCTTTCTTT
TRBV7-9	NA	NA	TRBJ2-5	CASSSDRTAETQYF	TGTGCCAGCAGCTCCGACAGGACTGCGGAGACCCAGTACTTC
TRBV2	NA	NA	TRBJ1-6	CASSARTANSPLHF	TGTGCCAGCAGTGCGCGGACAGCTAATTCACCCCTCCACTTT
TRBV6-2/TRBV6-3	TRBD2	few	TRBJ2-7	CASSYLGTGLRLAGKSYEQYF	TGTGCCAGCAGTTACTTAGGGACAGGACTCCGACTAGCGGGAAAGAGCTACGAGCAGTACTTC
TRBV6-5	TRBD1	NA	TRBJ1-1	CATKTQGAETEAFF	TGTGCCACCAAAACCCAGGGGGCAGAAACTGAAGCTTTCTTT
TRBV4-1	NA	NA	TRBJ2-5	CASSLVSYQTQYF	TGCGCCAGCAGCCTAGTCTCTTATCAGACCCAGTACTTC
TRBV9	TRBD2	NA	TRBJ2-3	CASSVGSGRGTDTQYF	TGTGCCAGCAGCGTAGGTAGCGGGAGAGGGACAGATACGCAGTATTTT
TRBV10-1	TRBD1	NA	TRBJ2-7	CASSAAGQGFYEQYF	TGCGCCAGCAGTGCTGCTGGACAGGGTTTCTACGAGCAGTACTTC
TRBV27	NA	NA	TRBJ1-5	CASSPSIGELSQPQHF	TGTGCCAGCAGTCCTAGTATAGGAGAACTGAGCCAGCCCCAGCATTTT
TRBV19	NA	NA	TRBJ1-2	CASNKLQGYGYTF	TGTGCCAGCAATAAATTACAGGGTTATGGCTACACCTTC
TRBV5-1	NA	NA	TRBJ2-7	CASSLGTLTTYEQYF	TGCGCCAGCAGCTTGGGAACGCTGACTACCTACGAGCAGTACTTC
TRBV5-1	NA	NA	TRBJ2-3	CASSSGGDTQYF	TGCGCCAGCAGCTCCGGGGGTGATACGCAGTATTTT
TRBV7-2	NA	once	TRBJ2-7	CASSPRAGKQYF	TGTGCCAGCAGCCCACGGGCAGGGAAGCAGTACTTC
TRBV11-2	NA	NA	TRBJ2-5	CASSLDIRIRETQYF	TGTGCCAGCAGCTTAGATATTCGGATTAGGGAGACCCAGTACTTC
TRBV11-2	NA	NA	TRBJ1-1	CASSLIRVYSEAFF	TGTGCCAGCAGCTTAATCAGAGTGTATTCTGAAGCTTTCTTT
TRBV11-2	NA	NA	TRBJ1-2	CASSSTGSNYGYTF	TGTGCCAGCAGCTCGACAGGTTCTAACTATGGCTACACCTTC
TRBV3-1/TRBV3-2	NA	NA	TRBJ1-2	CASSQDEQSGAYGYTF	TGTGCCAGCAGCCAAGATGAACAGTCGGGGGCTTATGGCTACACCTTC
TRBV19	NA	few	TRBJ1-5	CASKLSVGAGGNQPQHF	TGTGCCAGTAAACTATCCGTGGGGGCCGGAGGCAATCAGCCCCAGCATTTT
TRBV30	NA	NA	TRBJ2-2	CACPREGEGTGELFF	TGTGCCTGCCCGCGAGAGGGGGAAGGCACCGGGGAGCTGTTTTTT
TRBV7-9	NA	NA	TRBJ2-2	CASSSIGGAHTGELFF	TGTGCCAGCTCGTCCATTGGCGGGGCGCACACCGGGGAGCTGTTTTTT
TRBV5-6	NA	NA	TRBJ1-2	CASSFRSNYGYTF	TGTGCCAGCAGCTTCCGATCTAACTATGGCTACACCTTC
TRBV9	NA	NA	TRBJ2-1	CASSVDVGGNEQFF	TGTGCCAGCAGCGTAGACGTAGGGGGTAATGAGCAGTTCTTC
TRBV25-1	NA	NA	TRBJ1-4	CASSDTRGIEKLFF	TGTGCCAGCAGTGACACGAGGGGGATTGAAAAACTGTTTTTT
TRBV30	TRBD1	NA	TRBJ1-4	CAWSGDRGEKLFF	TGTGCCTGGAGTGGGGACAGGGGCGAAAAACTGTTTTTT
TRBV5-1	NA	NA	TRBJ1-1	CASSLQGTPTEAFF	TGCGCCAGCAGCTTGCAGGGGACCCCCACTGAAGCTTTCTTT